This TCR beta chain was recorded in a study of OX40 agonist ivuxolimab in advanced cancers. On the study more broadly: Allowance was made for prior anti-PD-1, anti-PD-L1 or anti-CTLA-4 therapy, and about 37% had some.

General study points: The CD4+ and CD8+ T cells in the blood had expanded clonally by week 6 at 0.1 to 3.0 mg/kg.

At baseline, cycle 4 day 1, and cycle 7 day 1, blood was sampled. For this clone: Its antigen is not known.

Clones were sequenced by immunoSEQ multiplex PCR, and TCRdb holds only the in-frame ones, with some missing. The data hold roughly 100,000 clones, with 86% observed a single time. V dropped 5 bases and J dropped 2; count of bases not matched to a gene: 5. The CDR3 length is 16 residues. Germline V gives CDR1 SEHNR, CDR2 FQNEAQ (reference sequence). This TCR derives from an adult with an advanced solid tumor such as melanoma, head and neck, liver or kidney cancer. V and J are TRBV7-9 and TRBJ2-2; TRBD1 agrees at 10 bases. The input for sequencing was CD4+ or CD8+ T cells sorted from blood, taken in a trial of the OX40 agonist ivuxolimab. The CDR3 DNA sequence: TGTGCCAGCAGCCATAGACAGGGGGCTAACACCGGGGAGCTGTTTTTT. Amino acid sequence: CASSHRQGANTGELFF.